This record covers a single T cell receptor beta chain. Patients from Seattle were sampled longitudinally, starting during active infection. Original analysis: Amplification of reference gene primers provided the estimated nucleated cell counts. Generated by immunoSEQ multiplex PCR, the TCRdb table keeps only in-frame clones and is missing some. D and trimming were read from the DNA, whereas the V and J calls and clone size are those reported in that table. The sample includes tens of thousands of clones, about 90% seen only once; the top ten take about 6.7%. This sample stems from a study of blood T cell repertoires in COVID-19. The overall study: Specimens from acute and convalescent COVID-19 originated in the United States, Italy and Spain. T cells, B-cell-depleted T cells, or PBMCs provided the cDNA or gDNA that served as material.

The receptor was isolated from a man younger than 35 with COVID-19, enrolled during active disease. Sequenced input: peripheral blood.

CDR3 region: CASSPGYGGSYEQYF. The CDR3 DNA is TGTGCCAGCAGCCCCGGTTACGGAGGATCCTACGAGCAGTACTTC. The V and J genes are TRBV27 and TRBJ2-7; perhaps TRBD2 as D (5 bases). Germline-derived CDR1 and CDR2 are MNHEY and SMNVEV (reference sequence). The CDR3 is made up of 15 amino acids. The V gene lost 6 bases and the J gene lost 1 base, with 16 bases spanning the gap.